This T cell receptor beta chain was profiled in a study of cytomegalovirus exposure and HLA in healthy donors. Whole-study findings and limits: Reported findings show TCR beta sequences accurately forecast HLA-A and HLA-B alleles in most subjects. In a later analysis, compared with equally common non-associated chains, HLA-associated beta chains were more expanded.

Germline V gives CDR1 SGHTA, CDR2 FQGTGA. The CDR3 totals 14 residues. Losses at the gene ends were 5 bases for V and 0 bases for J; bases not matched to a gene: 4. Regarding this clone: What it recognizes is unknown.

The PCR employed 60 Vbeta primers together with 13 Jbeta primers. Profiled with immunoSEQ multiplex PCR; TCRdb holds only in-frame clones, not every one. This table holds 200,000 or so clones. The clonotype originates from a boy younger than 18 in good health and CMV-seronegative. This rearrangement joins TRBV7-3 to TRBJ2-7, with 7 nucleotides matching TRBD1. The sample was PBMCs. The CDR3 reads CASSARDSSYEQYF. The CDR3 DNA follows: TGTGCCAGCAGCGCTCGGGACAGCTCCTACGAGCAGTACTTC.